This TCR beta chain was recorded in a study of blood T cell repertoires in COVID-19. Background on the study: Spain, Italy and the United States supplied samples that represented acute and convalescent COVID-19. PBMCs, B-cell-depleted T cells, or T cells provided the cDNA or gDNA that made up the material.

This clone has only a few counts. As handled by the study authors: Amplified reference gene primers provided the basis for estimating nucleated cell counts. Libraries were prepared by immunoSEQ multiplex PCR; TCRdb keeps only in-frame clonotypes and omits some of them. V and J calls and clone size follow that table, whereas D and trimming were derived from the DNA. The repertoire includes about 270,000 clones, roughly nine tenths of them detected once, and just under 9% sits in the top ten. Trimming took off 0 bases at V and 9 bases at J, with 6 bases between the two ends. The CDR3 runs to 12 residues. Germline CDR1 MNHEY, CDR2 SVGAGI.

Sequencing was performed on peripheral blood. The clonotype originates from a man aged 35 to 55 with active or convalescent COVID-19. The V call is TRBV6-5, the J call TRBJ2-4; D might be TRBD1 (6 bases). The CDR3 sequence: CASSYSGGIQYF. CDR3 nucleotide sequence: TGTGCCAGCAGTTACTCAGGGGGCATTCAGTACTTC.